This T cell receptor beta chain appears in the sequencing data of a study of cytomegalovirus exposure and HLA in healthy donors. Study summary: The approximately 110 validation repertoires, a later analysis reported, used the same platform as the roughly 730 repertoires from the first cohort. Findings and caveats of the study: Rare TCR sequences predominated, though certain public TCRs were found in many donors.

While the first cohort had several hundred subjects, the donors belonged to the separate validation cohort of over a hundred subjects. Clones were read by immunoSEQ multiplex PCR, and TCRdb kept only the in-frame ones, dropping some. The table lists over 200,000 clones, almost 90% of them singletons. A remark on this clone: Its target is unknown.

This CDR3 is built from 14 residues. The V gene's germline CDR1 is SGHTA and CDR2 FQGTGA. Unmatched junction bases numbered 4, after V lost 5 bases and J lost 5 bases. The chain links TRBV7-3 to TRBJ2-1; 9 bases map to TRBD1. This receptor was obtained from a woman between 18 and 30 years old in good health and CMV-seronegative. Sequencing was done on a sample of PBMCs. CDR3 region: CASSPGTGNNEQFF. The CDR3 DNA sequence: TGTGCCAGCAGCCCCGGGACAGGGAACAATGAGCAGTTCTTC.